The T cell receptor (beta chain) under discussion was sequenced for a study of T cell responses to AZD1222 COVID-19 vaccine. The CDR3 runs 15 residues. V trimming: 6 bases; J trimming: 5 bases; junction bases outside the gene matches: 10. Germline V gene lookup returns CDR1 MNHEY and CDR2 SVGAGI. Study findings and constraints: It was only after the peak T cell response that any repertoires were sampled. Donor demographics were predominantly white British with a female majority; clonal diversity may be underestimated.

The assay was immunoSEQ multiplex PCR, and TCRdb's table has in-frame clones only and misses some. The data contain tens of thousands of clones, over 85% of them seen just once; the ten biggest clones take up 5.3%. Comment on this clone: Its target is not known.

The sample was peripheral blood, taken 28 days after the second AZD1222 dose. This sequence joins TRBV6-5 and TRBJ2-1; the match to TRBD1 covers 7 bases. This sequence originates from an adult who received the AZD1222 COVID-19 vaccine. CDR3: CASRDTRTGNNEQFF. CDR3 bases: TGTGCCAGCAGGGACACCCGGACAGGCAACAATGAGCAGTTCTTC.